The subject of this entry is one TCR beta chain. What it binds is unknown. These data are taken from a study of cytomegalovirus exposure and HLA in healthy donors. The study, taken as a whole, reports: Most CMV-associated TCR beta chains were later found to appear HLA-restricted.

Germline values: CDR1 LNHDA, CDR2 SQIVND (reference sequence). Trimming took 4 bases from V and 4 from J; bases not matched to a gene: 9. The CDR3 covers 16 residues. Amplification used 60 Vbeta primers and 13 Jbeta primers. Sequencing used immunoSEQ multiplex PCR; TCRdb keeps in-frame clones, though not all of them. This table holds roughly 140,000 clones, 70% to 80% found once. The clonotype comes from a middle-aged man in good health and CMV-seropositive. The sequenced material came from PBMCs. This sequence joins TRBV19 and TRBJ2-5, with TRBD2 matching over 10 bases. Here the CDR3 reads CASSRGLAGDGETQYF. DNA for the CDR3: TGTGCCAGTAGTAGGGGCCTAGCGGGAGATGGAGAGACCCAGTACTTC.